This T cell receptor (beta chain) appears in the sequencing data of a study of blood T cells in healthy people across ages (dated by TCRdb to the mid-2010s). A note on the overall study: Template switching captured roughly one uniquely barcoded TCR beta cDNA molecule per two T cells in model experiments. Using deep sequencing normalized with unique cDNA molecular identifiers, the study measured how TCR beta repertoire diversity changes with age. The donors were divided into four age groups: young (average roughly 17 years), middle-aged (roughly 40), aged (approximately 62) and long-lived (about 80). To avoid experimental bias, donors of different ages were spread randomly across the sequencing lanes. Using the same blood draw, the study looked at two additional independent replicas of 1 million unique cDNA reads for two donors, one aged 18 to 29 and the other aged 80 or older. Study-wide findings and limitations: Because profiling used bulk unsorted PBMCs, naive and antigen-experienced compartments could not be compared conclusively. Observed TCR beta diversity per million T cells fell roughly linearly with age, and a significant reduction was already apparent by age around 40. The percentage of naive T cells measured by flow cytometry correlated strongly with observed TCR beta diversity. Compared with the aged group, the long-lived group had more naive CD4+ T cells, fewer expanded clones and increased TCR diversity, suggesting age selection. Because the CMV infection status of the donors was unknown, age-related changes in expanded clonotypes may potentially have been confounded. Estimates of total diversity based on one million sequenced T cells were regarded as lower bounds and as underestimates.

V was cut back by 6 bases and J by 9 bases, leaving a gap of 12 bases between them. The CDR3, from cysteine to phenylalanine, totals 12 residues. The only DNA kept is the CDR3, 36 bases in frame from the first base. Systemically healthy Caucasian individuals from Russia, about 38 in total and aged 6 to 90 years, were included as donors. Each donor gave about 9.7 milliliters of peripheral blood, drawn into EDTA-treated Vacutainer tubes. Ficoll-Paque density-gradient centrifugation was used to isolate PBMCs, with at least 6 million per sample. Trizol reagent was used to extract total RNA from the PBMCs, yielding at least 5 micrograms per sample. For every donor, flow cytometry on a PBMC aliquot measured the percentage of naive CD45RAhigh/CD27high T cells. Concerning this clonotype: Its antigen specificity is not known. Base qualities are missing; no much larger clone stands one base away.

The library was generated by 5' RACE. The reads were generated on an Illumina HiSeq 2500. A second roughly 6 to 12 cycle PCR used a sample-barcoded 5' primer and a J-beta primer mix. A unique molecular identifier was introduced onto each TCR beta cDNA molecule by a template-switch 5' adaptor carrying 12 random nucleotides. At least 3 million CDR3-containing paired-end reads were obtained from each sample. The Mint cDNA synthesis kit, primed by a TRBC-specific oligonucleotide, was used to synthesize first-strand cDNA from all RNA. All cDNA was treated with uracil-DNA glycosylase and then went through a first 18-cycle PCR with the universal primers M1SS and BC2_uni_R. The authors' pipeline ran thus. Each sample was normalized by randomly selecting 1 million high-quality reads, each carrying a distinct molecular identifier. Reads with shared molecular identifiers were discarded instead of being binned into consensus sequences. MiTCR, run with a Q25 quality threshold and the strictest error-elimination algorithm, handled CDR3 identification, clonotype clustering and error correction. A nonparametric unseen species model with Euler transformation was used to estimate a lower bound on total TCR beta diversity. TCRdb trimmed public reads at Q25 via fastp, called clones via MiXCR and kept in-frame beta chains. Each CDR3 protein appears once, grouped with its most common genes and DNA. TCRdb's processing, not the study's, gives the V and J calls here. The sample yields more than 1,400,000 distinct CDR3 sequences; 42% were counted once. The top ten constitute 7.9% of the sample.

The clonotype originates from a woman aged 18-30 years in good health. The sequenced material came from blood. Recombination joined TRBV12-3 or TRBV12-4 with TRBJ2-4, with no reliable assignment of the D segment. For the CDR3, the sequence is CASSPRLPIQYF. The bases are TGTGCCAGCAGCCCCCGGCTCCCCATTCAGTACTTC.